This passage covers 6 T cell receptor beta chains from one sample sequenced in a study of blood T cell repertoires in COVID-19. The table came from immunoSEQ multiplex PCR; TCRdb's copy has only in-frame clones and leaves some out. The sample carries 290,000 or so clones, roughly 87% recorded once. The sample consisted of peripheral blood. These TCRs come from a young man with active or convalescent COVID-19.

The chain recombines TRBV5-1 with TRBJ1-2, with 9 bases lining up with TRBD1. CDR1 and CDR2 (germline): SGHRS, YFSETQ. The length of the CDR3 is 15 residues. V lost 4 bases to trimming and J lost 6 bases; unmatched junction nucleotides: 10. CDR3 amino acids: CASSLFRDREDGYTF. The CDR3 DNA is TGCGCCAGCAGCCTCTTCCGGGACAGGGAAGATGGCTACACCTTC. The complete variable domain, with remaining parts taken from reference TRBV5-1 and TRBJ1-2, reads KAGVTQTPRYLIKTRGQQVTLSCSPISGHRSVSWYQQTPGQGLQFLFEYFSETQRNKGNFPGRFSGRQFSNSRSEMNVSTLELGDSALYLCASSLFRDREDGYTFGSGTRLTVV.

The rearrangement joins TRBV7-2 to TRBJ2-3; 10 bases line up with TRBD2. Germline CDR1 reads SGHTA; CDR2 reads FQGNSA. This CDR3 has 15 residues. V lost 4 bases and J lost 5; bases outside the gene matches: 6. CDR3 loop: CASSSTSGVVDTQYF. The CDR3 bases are TGTGCCAGCAGCTCTACTAGCGGGGTTGTAGATACGCAGTATTTT.

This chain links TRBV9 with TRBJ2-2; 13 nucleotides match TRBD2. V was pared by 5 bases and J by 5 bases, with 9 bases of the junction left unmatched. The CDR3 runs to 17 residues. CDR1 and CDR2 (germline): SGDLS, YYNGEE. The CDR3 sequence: CASREGLAGVNTGELFF. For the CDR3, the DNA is TGTGCCAGCAGGGAAGGACTAGCGGGAGTAAATACCGGGGAGCTGTTTTTT.

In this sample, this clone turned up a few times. The CDR3 DNA reads as TGTGCCAGCGGCCTTGGGACAGGGGGCACCGGGGAGCTGTTTTTT. Its protein is CASGLGTGGTGELFF. The chain has TRBV28 and TRBJ2-2; 11 bases are shared with TRBD1. Looked up from germline, CDR1 is MDHEN and CDR2 is SYDVKM. Trimming cost V 8 bases and J 4 bases; bases outside gene matches: 6. This CDR3 is 15 amino acids long.

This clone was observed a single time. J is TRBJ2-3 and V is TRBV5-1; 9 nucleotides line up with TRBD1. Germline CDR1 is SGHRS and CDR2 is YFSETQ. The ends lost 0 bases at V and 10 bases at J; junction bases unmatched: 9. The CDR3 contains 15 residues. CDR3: CASSLAVTGGAPQYF. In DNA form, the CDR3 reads TGCGCCAGCAGCTTGGCCGTGACAGGGGGTGCTCCGCAGTATTTT.

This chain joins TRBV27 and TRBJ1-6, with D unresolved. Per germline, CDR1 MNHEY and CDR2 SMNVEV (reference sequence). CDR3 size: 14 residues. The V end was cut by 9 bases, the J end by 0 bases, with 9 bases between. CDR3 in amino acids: CASKWSSYNSPLHF. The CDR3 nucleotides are TGTGCCAGTAAGTGGAGCTCCTATAATTCACCCCTCCACTTT.